The clone carrying this T cell receptor beta chain has just a few counts. This sample is drawn from a study of cytotoxic CD8 clonotypes in ibrutinib-treated CLL. Germline V gives CDR1 SGDLS, CDR2 YYNGEE. The CDR3 loop spans 15 amino acids. Trimming stripped 4 bases from V and 5 bases from J, with 18 bases between. Assay used: immunoSEQ multiplex PCR; TCRdb lists only in-frame clones, some missing. The sample yields 250,000 to 350,000 clones, approximately 76% seen once. This clonotype originated in a human donor with chronic lymphocytic leukemia. The starting material was PBMCs, obtained at disease progression, from a patient treated with ibrutinib. The chain employs TRBV9 and TRBJ1-2; possible D gene TRBD1, 6 bases. DNA for the CDR3: TGTGCCAGCAGCCCGGCTACCACAGGGAGGTATGGCTACACCTTC. This codes for CASSPATTGRYGYTF.